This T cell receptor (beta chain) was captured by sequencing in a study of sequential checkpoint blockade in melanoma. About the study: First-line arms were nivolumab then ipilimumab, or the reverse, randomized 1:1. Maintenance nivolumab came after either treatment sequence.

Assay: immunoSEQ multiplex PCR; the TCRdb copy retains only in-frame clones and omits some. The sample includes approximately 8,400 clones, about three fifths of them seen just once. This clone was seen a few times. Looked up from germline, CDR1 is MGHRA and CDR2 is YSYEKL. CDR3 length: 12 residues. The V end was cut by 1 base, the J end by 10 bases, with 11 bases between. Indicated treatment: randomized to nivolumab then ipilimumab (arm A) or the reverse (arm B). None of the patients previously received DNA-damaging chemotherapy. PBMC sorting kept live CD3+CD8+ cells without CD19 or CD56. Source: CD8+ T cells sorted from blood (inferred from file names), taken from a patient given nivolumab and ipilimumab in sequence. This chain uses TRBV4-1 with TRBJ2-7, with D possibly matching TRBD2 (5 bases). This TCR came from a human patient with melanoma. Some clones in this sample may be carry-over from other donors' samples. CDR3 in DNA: TGCGCCAGCAGCCAAGCTCGGGGAGTACAGTACTTC. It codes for CASSQARGVQYF.